Following are 22 T cell receptor beta chains from one sample sequenced in a study of identical twins. TCRdb re-analysed the 5' RACE reads in MiXCR, keeping a single row per CDR3 protein. This table has about 240,000 distinct CDR3 sequences, more than 9% appearing once. Input material: memory T cells sorted from blood. Receptor source: a man between 45 and 60 years old in good health.

This clonotype has at least ten counts. This sequence joins TRBV20-1 and TRBJ2-3, with a tentative D call TRBD1 (6 bases). This CDR3 spans 14 amino acids. Trimming removed 5 bases from V and 2 bases from J, with 14 bases in between. Germline V gives CDR1 DFQATT, CDR2 SNEGSKA (reference sequence). CDR3 nucleotides: TGCAGTGCTCCGGACAGAGGCCACACAGATACGCAGTATTTT. Its protein product is CSAPDRGHTDTQYF.

The chain recombines TRBV14 with TRBJ1-2; weak D call: TRBD1 (6 bases). This CDR3 comprises 12 residues. Germline V lookup: CDR1 SGHDN, CDR2 FVKESK. With 5 bases removed from V and 7 bases from J, the gap between germline ends came to 11 bases. The chain's CDR3 is CASSKNRVGYTF. The CDR3 DNA follows: TGTGCCAGCAGCAAGAACAGGGTTGGCTACACCTTC.

This clonotype was seen a handful of times. The chain employs TRBV6-5 and TRBJ2-1; 8 bases fit TRBD2. Germline V gives CDR1 MNHEY, CDR2 SVGAGI. This CDR3 spans 16 amino acids. V lost 3 bases to trimming and J lost 2 bases; unmatched junction nucleotides: 6. The CDR3: CASSYSLAGPYNEQFF. In DNA, the CDR3 is TGTGCCAGCAGTTATTCCTTAGCGGGGCCCTACAATGAGCAGTTCTTC.

This clonotype was seen only a few times. This chain joins TRBV20-1 and TRBJ1-5, with 7 bases that match TRBD1. This CDR3 has 15 amino acids. The germline CDR1 and CDR2 sequences are DFQATT and SNEGSKA (reference sequence). With V trimmed by 3 bases and J by 5 bases, 10 bases remained unmatched. The CDR3 nucleotides are TGCAGTGCTAGGGGTGGGACAGCCGCAGATCAGCCCCAGCATTTT. Residues: CSARGGTAADQPQHF.

This clonotype was picked up many times. J is TRBJ1-5 and V is TRBV10-3; D is perhaps TRBD1 (5 bases). V lost 3 bases and J 6 bases, leaving 18 bases between the germline ends. Germline loops: CDR1 ENHRY, CDR2 SYGVKD. This CDR3 spans 16 amino acids. CDR3 DNA: TGTGCCATCAGTGACCCCATTCGAGGGGATGCTCAGCCCCAGCATTTT. Translated: CAISDPIRGDAQPQHF.

This clonotype was picked up many times. V gene TRBV11-2 combines with J gene TRBJ2-1; the D gene is possibly TRBD1 (6 bases). The CDR3 has 17 residues. The V gene's germline CDR1 is SGHAT and CDR2 FQNNGV. V lost 1 base and J 4 bases, leaving 17 bases between the germline ends. In DNA, the CDR3 is TGTGCCAGCAGCTTAGTCAGGGGTAGGGCACGATACAATGAGCAGTTCTTC. Its protein product is CASSLVRGRARYNEQFF.

This CDR3 reads CASSLNSIMNTEAFF. CDR3 DNA sequence: TGTGCCAGCAGCTTGAACAGCATCATGAACACTGAAGCTTTCTTT. This rearrangement joins TRBV5-5 to TRBJ1-1; no clear D. The germline CDR1 and CDR2 sequences are SGHKS and YYEKEE (reference sequence). The CDR3 loop spans 15 amino acids. V lost 1 base and J lost 0, with 10 bases in between.

This clonotype was found many times. This chain joins TRBV7-9 and TRBJ1-1; the D gene is possibly TRBD1 (6 bases). This CDR3 is 12 amino acids long. Germline V gene lookup returns CDR1 SEHNR and CDR2 FQNEAQ (reference sequence). Trimming took 3 bases from V and 8 from J, leaving 10 bases between them. CDR3 DNA: TGTGCCAGCAGCTTTGGGCAGGGGGAAGCTTTCTTT. Protein product: CASSFGQGEAFF.

J is TRBJ2-5 and V is TRBV7-2; possibly TRBD1 for D (5 bases). This CDR3 is built from 13 residues. Per the germline V gene, CDR1 is SGHTA and CDR2 is FQGNSA. Trimming left V 5 bases short and J 4 bases short, with 11 bases between. CDR3 sequence reads: CASSPRTSETQYF. The CDR3 DNA is TGTGCCAGCAGCCCCCGGACATCAGAGACCCAGTACTTC. Together with reference TRBV7-2 and TRBJ2-5, the CDR3 gives the full variable domain: GAGVSQSPSNKVTEKGKDVELRCDPISGHTALYWYRQSLGQGLEFLIYFQGNSAPDKSGLPSDRFSAERTGGSVSTLTIQRTQQEDSAVYLCASSPRTSETQYFGPGTRLLVL.

V usage is TRBV6-2 or TRBV6-3 and J usage is TRBJ1-6; D ambiguous. Germline assignment: CDR1 MNHEY and CDR2 SVGEGT. The CDR3 contains 18 residues. V was pared by 4 bases and J by 0 bases, with 16 bases between. CDR3 protein: CASSFGPTRSSYNSPLHF. DNA for the CDR3: TGTGCCAGCAGTTTCGGGCCCACCCGGAGCTCCTATAATTCACCCCTCCACTTT.

This clonotype was recorded at least ten times. The chain recombines TRBV20-1 with TRBJ2-1; D gene ambiguous. V lost 6 bases and J 2 bases, leaving 14 bases between the germline ends. Germline values: CDR1 DFQATT, CDR2 SNEGSKA (reference sequence). The CDR3 totals 14 residues. As DNA, the CDR3 is TGCAGTGCGCCGTGGTCTGGGGCCTACAATGAGCAGTTCTTC. Amino acid sequence: CSAPWSGAYNEQFF.

CDR3 in amino acids: CASSSGQPGNTIYF. The CDR3, as DNA: TGTGCCAGCAGCTCCGGACAGCCTGGAAACACCATATATTTT. The V gene is TRBV7-2, the J gene TRBJ1-3; maybe TRBD1 (6 bases). This CDR3 contains 14 residues. Germline V CDR1 and CDR2: SGHTA, FQGNSA. Trimming left V 4 bases short and J 2 bases short, with 9 bases between.

The V call is TRBV5-1, the J call TRBJ2-5; TRBD2 matches at 9 bases. Trimming removed 3 bases from V and 4 bases from J; junction bases left unmatched: 7. Per the germline V gene, CDR1 is SGHRS and CDR2 is YFSETQ. The CDR3 totals 15 residues. CDR3 sequence: CASSWGTSLRETQYF. The CDR3 nucleotides are TGCGCCAGCAGCTGGGGGACTAGCTTAAGAGAGACCCAGTACTTC.

The chain has TRBV11-2 and TRBJ2-5, with TRBD2 identical over 10 bases. Germline CDR1 SGHAT, CDR2 FQNNGV. V shed 2 bases and J 5 bases; nucleotides not matched to a gene: 14. The CDR3 is made up of 18 amino acids. CDR3 DNA: TGTGCCAGCAGCTTAACCCCTAGCGGGAGCCCAAAGTATGAGACCCAGTACTTC. Protein: CASSLTPSGSPKYETQYF.

This clonotype was found many times. This chain connects TRBV3-1 to TRBJ2-1; TRBD1 agrees at 8 bases. Germline trimming cut 0 bases from V and 1 base from J; bases unmatched to any gene: 5. The CDR3 spans 17 residues. Germline CDR1 is LGHDT and CDR2 is YNNKEL (reference sequence). This CDR3 is CASSQEMTGASYNEQFF. The CDR3 bases are TGTGCCAGCAGCCAAGAGATGACAGGGGCTTCCTACAATGAGCAGTTCTTC.

In its sample, this clonotype was seen many times. This chain joins TRBV20-1 and TRBJ2-7; D uncertain. V lost 5 bases to trimming and J lost 5 bases, with 7 bases between them. Germline values: CDR1 DFQATT, CDR2 SNEGSKA (reference sequence). The length of the CDR3 is 10 residues. The CDR3 DNA reads TGCAGTGCTCACCAGCACGAGCAGTACTTC. Protein sequence: CSAHQHEQYF.

This clonotype was observed a handful of times. V usage is TRBV3-1 and J usage is TRBJ2-1; a possible D gene is TRBD2 (6 bases). V shed 1 base and J shed 3 bases, with 13 bases lying between them. CDR3 size: 16 residues. Germline V lookup: CDR1 LGHDT, CDR2 YNNKEL (reference sequence). The CDR3 nucleotides read TGTGCCAGCAGCCAAGGGACTAACGCCTTCTACAATGAGCAGTTCTTC. Translating it yields CASSQGTNAFYNEQFF.

The chain couples TRBV6-2 or TRBV6-3 to TRBJ2-4; TRBD2 agrees at 10 bases. Trimming cost V 0 bases and J 1 base; bases outside gene matches: 6. Germline V lookup: CDR1 MNHEY, CDR2 SVGEGT. The CDR3 sequence is 18 residues long. CDR3 sequence: CASSYSSGGARAKNIQYF. CDR3 bases: TGTGCCAGCAGTTACTCAAGCGGGGGGGCAAGGGCCAAAAACATTCAGTACTTC.

The rearrangement joins TRBV6-1 to TRBJ2-3; no definite D call. The germline V gene has CDR1 MNHNS and CDR2 SASEGT. Trimming pared 4 bases from V and 0 bases from J, leaving 11 bases between. The CDR3 extends over 15 amino acids. The CDR3 reads CASSVGPSSTDTQYF. CDR3 coding DNA: TGTGCCAGCAGTGTCGGACCGTCTAGCACAGATACGCAGTATTTT.

This clonotype has a handful of counts. The chain joins TRBV24-1 to TRBJ1-5; 11 bases fit TRBD1. The ends lost 9 bases at V and 2 bases at J; junction bases unmatched: 2. Germline CDR1 is KGHDR and CDR2 is SFDVKD. The CDR3 has 14 amino acids. As DNA, the CDR3 is TGTGCCACCGGGACAGGGGGTGGCAATCAGCCCCAGCATTTT. Protein sequence: CATGTGGGNQPQHF.

A few counts support this clonotype. The V call is TRBV15, the J call TRBJ2-3; 8 nucleotides agree with TRBD2. Germline V gene sequence: CDR1 LNHNV, CDR2 YYDKDF (reference sequence). Trimming took 3 bases from V and 0 from J; bases not matched to a gene: 5. The CDR3 consists of 16 residues. The chain's CDR3 is CATSSWTSQSTDTQYF. Here the CDR3 DNA reads TGTGCCACCAGCAGTTGGACTAGCCAGAGCACAGATACGCAGTATTTT.

The V call is TRBV20-1, the J call TRBJ2-1; 9 nucleotides align to TRBD2. CDR1 and CDR2 from the germline V gene are DFQATT and SNEGSKA (reference sequence). J gave up 0 bases and V 3 bases, and 6 bases lay outside the gene matches. This CDR3 region has 16 residues. The CDR3 protein is CSARAGGSSSYNEQFF. DNA for the CDR3: TGCAGTGCTAGGGCGGGGGGGAGTAGCTCCTACAATGAGCAGTTCTTC.